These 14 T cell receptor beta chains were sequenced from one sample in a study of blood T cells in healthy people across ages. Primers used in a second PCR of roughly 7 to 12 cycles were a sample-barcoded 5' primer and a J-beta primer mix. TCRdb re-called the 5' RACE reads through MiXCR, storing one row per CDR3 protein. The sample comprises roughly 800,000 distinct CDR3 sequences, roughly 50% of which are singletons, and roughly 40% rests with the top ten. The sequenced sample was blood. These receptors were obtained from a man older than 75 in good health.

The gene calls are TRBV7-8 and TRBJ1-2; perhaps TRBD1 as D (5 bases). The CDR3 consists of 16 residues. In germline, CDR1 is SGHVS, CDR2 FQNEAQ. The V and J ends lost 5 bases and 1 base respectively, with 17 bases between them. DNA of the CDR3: TGTGCCAGCAGCGGGGGTTTTTTTAGGGATAACTATGGCTACACCTTC. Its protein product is CASSGGFFRDNYGYTF.

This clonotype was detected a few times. For the CDR3, the DNA is TGTGCCAGCAGTTTAACCGGAAGACAGGGGGGACAGAATGAGCAGTTCTTC. Translating gives CASSLTGRQGGQNEQFF. The genes are TRBV12-3 or TRBV12-4 and TRBJ2-1, with 9 bases matching TRBD1. This CDR3 contains 17 residues. The V segment lost 2 bases and the J segment 7 bases; nucleotides outside the gene matches: 12.

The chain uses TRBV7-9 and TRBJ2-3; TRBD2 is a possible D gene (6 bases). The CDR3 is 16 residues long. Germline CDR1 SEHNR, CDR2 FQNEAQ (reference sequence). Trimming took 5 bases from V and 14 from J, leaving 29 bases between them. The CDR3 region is CASSPRDPGSTSVAYF. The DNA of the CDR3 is TGTGCCAGCAGCCCCCGGGACCCCGGGAGTACGTCAGTAGCGTATTTT.

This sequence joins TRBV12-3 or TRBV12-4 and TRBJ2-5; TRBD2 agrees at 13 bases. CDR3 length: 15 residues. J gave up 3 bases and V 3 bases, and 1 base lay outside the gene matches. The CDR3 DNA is TGTGCCAGCAGTTTCGGGACTAGCGGGAAAGAGACCCAGTACTTC. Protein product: CASSFGTSGKETQYF.

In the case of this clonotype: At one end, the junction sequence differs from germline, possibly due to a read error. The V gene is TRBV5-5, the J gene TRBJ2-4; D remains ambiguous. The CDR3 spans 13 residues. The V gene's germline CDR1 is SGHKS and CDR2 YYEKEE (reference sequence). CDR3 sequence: CARSWTTKNIQYF. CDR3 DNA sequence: TGTGCCCGCAGCTGGACGACCAAAAACATTCAGTACTTC.

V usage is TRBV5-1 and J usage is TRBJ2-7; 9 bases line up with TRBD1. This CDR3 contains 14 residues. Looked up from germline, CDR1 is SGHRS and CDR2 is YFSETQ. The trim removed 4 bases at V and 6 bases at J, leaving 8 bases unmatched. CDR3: CASSVGGTGREQYF. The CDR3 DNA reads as TGCGCCAGCAGCGTGGGAGGGACAGGGCGCGAGCAGTACTTC.

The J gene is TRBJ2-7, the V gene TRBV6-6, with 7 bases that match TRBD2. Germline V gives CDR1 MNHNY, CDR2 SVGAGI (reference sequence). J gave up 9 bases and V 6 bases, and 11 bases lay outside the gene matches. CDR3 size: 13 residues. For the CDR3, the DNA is TGTGCCAGCAGCTCAGGTGGGGGGGATGTGCAGTACTTC. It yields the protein CASSSGGGDVQYF.

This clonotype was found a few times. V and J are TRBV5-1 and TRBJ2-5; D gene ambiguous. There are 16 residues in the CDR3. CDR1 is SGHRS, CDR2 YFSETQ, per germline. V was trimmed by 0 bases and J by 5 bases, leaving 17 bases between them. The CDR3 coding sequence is TGCGCCAGCAGCTTGGCCGTAGCAAGCGCCAGGGAGACCCAGTACTTC. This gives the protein CASSLAVASARETQYF.

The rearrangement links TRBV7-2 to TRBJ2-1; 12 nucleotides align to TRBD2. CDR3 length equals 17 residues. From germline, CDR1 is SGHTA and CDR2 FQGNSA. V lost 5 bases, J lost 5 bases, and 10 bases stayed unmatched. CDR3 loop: CASSTFGLAGLDNEQFF. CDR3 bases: TGTGCCAGCAGCACTTTTGGACTAGCGGGACTAGACAATGAGCAGTTCTTC. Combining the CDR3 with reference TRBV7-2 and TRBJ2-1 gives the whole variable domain GAGVSQSPSNKVTEKGKDVELRCDPISGHTALYWYRQSLGQGLEFLIYFQGNSAPDKSGLPSDRFSAERTGGSVSTLTIQRTQQEDSAVYLCASSTFGLAGLDNEQFFGPGTRLTVL.

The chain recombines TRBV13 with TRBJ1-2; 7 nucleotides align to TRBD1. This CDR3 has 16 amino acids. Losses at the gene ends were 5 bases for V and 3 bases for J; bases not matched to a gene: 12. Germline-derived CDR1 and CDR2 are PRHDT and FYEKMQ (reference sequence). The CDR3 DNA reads TGTGCCAGCAGCCCCCGCGGACAGGACACTCACTATGGCTACACCTTC. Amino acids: CASSPRGQDTHYGYTF. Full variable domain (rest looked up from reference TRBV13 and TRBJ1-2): AAGVIQSPRHLIKEKRETATLKCYPIPRHDTVYWYQQGPGQDPQFLISFYEKMQSDKGSIPDRFSAQQFSDYHSELNMSSLELGDSALYFCASSPRGQDTHYGYTFGSGTRLTVV.

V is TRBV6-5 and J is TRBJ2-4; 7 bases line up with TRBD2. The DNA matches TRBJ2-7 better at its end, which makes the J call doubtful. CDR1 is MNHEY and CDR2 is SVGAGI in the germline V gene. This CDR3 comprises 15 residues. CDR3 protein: CASSYSNSGAYEQYF. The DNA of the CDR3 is TGTGCCAGCAGTTACTCGAACAGCGGGGCCTACGAGCAGTACTTC.

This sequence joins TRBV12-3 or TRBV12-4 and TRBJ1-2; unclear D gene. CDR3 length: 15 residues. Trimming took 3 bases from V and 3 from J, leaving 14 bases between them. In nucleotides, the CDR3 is TGTGCCAGCAGTTTGATGGAGGGCGGACACTATGGCTACACCTTC. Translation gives CASSLMEGGHYGYTF.

The CDR3 spells CATSDPLTRADEQFF. CDR3 bases: TGTGCCACCAGTGATCCTCTGACTAGGGCGGATGAGCAGTTCTTC. The genes are TRBV24-1 and TRBJ2-1, with D possibly TRBD2 on 6 matching bases. With 3 bases removed from V and 8 bases from J, the gap between germline ends came to 16 bases. This CDR3 is 15 amino acids long. CDR1 is KGHDR and CDR2 is SFDVKD in the germline V gene.

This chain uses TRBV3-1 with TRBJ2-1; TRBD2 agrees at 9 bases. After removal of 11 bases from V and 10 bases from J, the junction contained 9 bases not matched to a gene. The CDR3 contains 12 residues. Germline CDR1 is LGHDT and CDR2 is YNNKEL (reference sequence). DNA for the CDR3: TGTGCCTCCAGGTGGAGCGGGGGGGAGCAGTTCTTC. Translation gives CASRWSGGEQFF.